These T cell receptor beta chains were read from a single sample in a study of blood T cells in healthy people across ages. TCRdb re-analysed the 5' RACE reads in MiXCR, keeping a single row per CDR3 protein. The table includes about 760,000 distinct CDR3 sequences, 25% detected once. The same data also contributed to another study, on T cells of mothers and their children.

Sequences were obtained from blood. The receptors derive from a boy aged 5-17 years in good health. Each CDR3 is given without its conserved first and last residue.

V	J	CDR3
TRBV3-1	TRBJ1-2	ASSQEDMGYGYT
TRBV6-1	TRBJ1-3	ASSTGSFSGNTIY
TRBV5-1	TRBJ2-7	ASSLEGRASYEQY
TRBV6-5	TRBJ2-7	ASTSGQGAYEQY
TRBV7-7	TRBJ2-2	ASSSVPAGGSTGELF
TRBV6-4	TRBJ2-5	ASSDRQGDRETQY
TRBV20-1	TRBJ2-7	SAPAGGLSYEQY
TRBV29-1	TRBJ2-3	SARGVAGGPPRTDTQY
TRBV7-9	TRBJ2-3	ASSPGGYRGDTQY
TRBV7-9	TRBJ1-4	ASSLRLQGTNEKLF
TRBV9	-	ASSVLALGGEQF
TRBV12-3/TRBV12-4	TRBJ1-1	ASSLYADRGRDEAF
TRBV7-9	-	ASSFELEQF
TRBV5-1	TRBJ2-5	ASSLALQETQY
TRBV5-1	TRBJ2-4	ASSSSTGTGSRSGNIQY
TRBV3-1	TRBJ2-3	ASSQGGTRGTDTQY
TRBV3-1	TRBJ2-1	ASSLQAGSSYNEQF
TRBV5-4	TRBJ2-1	ASSLRQGSHNEQF
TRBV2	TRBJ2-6	ASSEMRVGANVLT
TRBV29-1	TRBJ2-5	SVSEGGALL
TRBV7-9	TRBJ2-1	ASERGSYNEQF
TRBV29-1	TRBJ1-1	SVIQGRPF
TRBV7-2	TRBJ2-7	ASSLLRGRAYEQY
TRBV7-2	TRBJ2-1	ASSRTGGILTYNEQF
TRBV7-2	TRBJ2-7	ASSPRGTLSYEQY
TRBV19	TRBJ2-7	ASSPGQGAGYEQY
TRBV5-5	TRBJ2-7	ASSLSVSGTASYEQY
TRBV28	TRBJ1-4	ASREQGAGEKLF
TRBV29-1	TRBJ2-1	SVEWGDNEQF
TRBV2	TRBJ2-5	ASRGRGDGETQY
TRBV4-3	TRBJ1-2	ASSQDGDLNYGYT
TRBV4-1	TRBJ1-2	ASSQGSGAGYGYT
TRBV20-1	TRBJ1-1	SANYDRNTEAF
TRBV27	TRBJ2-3	ASRDPGLNTDTQY
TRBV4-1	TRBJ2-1	ASSQAGQVNEQF
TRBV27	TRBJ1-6	ASSWRGFAGGVSPLH
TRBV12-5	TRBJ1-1	ASGRQQMSNTEAF
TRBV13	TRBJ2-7	ASSEGTGGSYEQY
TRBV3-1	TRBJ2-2	ASSQEGSGTGELF
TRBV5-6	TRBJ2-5	ASSPTGTLQETQY
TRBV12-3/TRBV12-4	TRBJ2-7	ASSPGLGGEQY
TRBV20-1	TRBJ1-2	SARDPGQPASYT
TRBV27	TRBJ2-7	ASSWGTSGTEQY
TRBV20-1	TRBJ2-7	SVVDGSGSNYEQY
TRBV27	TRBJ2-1	ASSSLASYNEQF
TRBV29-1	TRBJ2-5	SVEKEGEKTQY
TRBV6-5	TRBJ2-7	ASSSTGTGIHEQY
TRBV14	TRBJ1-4	ASSQERVVTNEKLF
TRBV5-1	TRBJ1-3	ASSPRMTTSGGNTIY
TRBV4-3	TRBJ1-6	ASSHRSGQGNSPLH
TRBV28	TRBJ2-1	ASMSGSYYNEQF
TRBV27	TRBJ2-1	ASSPIRFSGQANNEQF
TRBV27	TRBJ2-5	ASSFVGAGETQY
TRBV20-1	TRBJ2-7	SARGRSYIEQY